Listed below are T cell receptor beta chains from one sample, sequenced in a study of blood T cell repertoires in COVID-19. The table came from immunoSEQ multiplex PCR; TCRdb's copy has only in-frame clones and leaves some out. The sample holds approximately 250,000 clones, 88% seen once. Sample: PBMCs or T cells enriched from blood (not recorded which). These receptors were obtained from a woman aged 40 to 49 who had been exposed to COVID-19. Each CDR3 is given with its conserved first and last residue. Fields, in order: clone size, D gene, V gene, J gene, CDR3 protein, CDR3 DNA. D genes are given only for firm matches. Only some rows state a clone size, as once, few, many or a class for expanded clones.

-	-	TRBV28	TRBJ1-6	CASTLRGNSPLHF	TGTGCCAGCACCCTTAGGGGGAATTCACCCCTCCACTTT
-	TRBD2	TRBV4-3	TRBJ2-4	CASSQELAGGIAKNIQYF	TGCGCCAGCAGCCAAGAACTAGCGGGAGGGATAGCCAAAAACATTCAGTACTTC
-	-	TRBV3-1/TRBV3-2	TRBJ2-3	CASSEEASSADTQYF	TGTGCCAGCAGCGAAGAGGCTAGCTCGGCAGATACGCAGTATTTT
-	-	TRBV11-3	TRBJ1-2	CASSLGAGRRDYGYTF	TGTGCCAGCAGCTTAGGGGCAGGCCGGCGCGACTATGGCTACACCTTC
-	TRBD1	TRBV9	TRBJ1-2	CASSPGGAGGQYGYTF	TGTGCCAGCAGTCCCGGCGGGGCAGGGGGCCAGTATGGCTACACCTTC
-	TRBD1	TRBV10-3	TRBJ1-1	CAISGPTGENTEAFF	TGTGCCATCAGTGGCCCGACAGGGGAAAACACTGAAGCTTTCTTT
once	-	TRBV18	TRBJ1-4	CASSFLRRSEKLFF	TGTGCCAGCTCATTCCTCCGGCGGAGCGAAAAACTGTTTTTT
-	-	TRBV28	TRBJ1-3	CASSSGVLAGNTIYF	TGTGCCAGCAGTTCGGGGGTCCTGGCTGGAAACACCATATATTTT
once	-	TRBV7-2	TRBJ1-2	CASSQYHYGYTF	TGTGCCAGCAGCCAGTACCACTATGGCTACACCTTC
once	TRBD1	TRBV7-2	TRBJ1-1	CASTMDRGEAFF	TGTGCCAGCACCATGGACAGGGGCGAAGCTTTCTTT
-	TRBD2	TRBV27	TRBJ2-3	CASTSWGGGDTDTQYF	TGTGCCAGCACTTCTTGGGGCGGGGGAGACACAGATACGCAGTATTTT
-	TRBD2	TRBV9	TRBJ2-2	CASSGASGRTGELFF	TGTGCCAGCAGCGGCGCTAGCGGGAGAACCGGGGAGCTATTTTTT
-	TRBD2	TRBV7-9	TRBJ2-1	CASSQGLADNEQFF	TGTGCCAGCAGCCAGGGACTAGCGGACAATGAGCAGTTCTTC
-	TRBD1	TRBV18	TRBJ2-5	CASSPAEPGQEETQYF	TGTGCCAGCTCACCAGCCGAGCCCGGACAGGAAGAGACCCAGTACTTC
-	TRBD1	TRBV3-1/TRBV3-2	TRBJ1-5	CASSLGTGPQPQHF	TGTGCCAGCAGCCTTGGGACAGGACCACAGCCCCAGCATTTT
-	TRBD1	TRBV28	TRBJ1-4	CASSWVTGGREEKLFF	TGTGCCAGCAGTTGGGTCACAGGGGGCAGGGAGGAAAAACTGTTTTTT
-	-	TRBV5-5	TRBJ1-2	CASSLAHTNYGYTF	TGTGCCAGCAGCTTGGCACACACTAACTATGGCTACACCTTC
-	TRBD1	TRBV30	TRBJ1-2	CAWGQGATYYGYTF	TGTGCCTGGGGACAGGGGGCGACCTACTATGGCTACACCTTC
-	TRBD1	TRBV7-3	TRBJ1-6	CASSPTGGIGPLHF	TGTGCCAGCAGCCCTACAGGGGGGATCGGACCCCTCCACTTT
-	TRBD2	TRBV4-3	TRBJ2-3	CASSQRGRDTDTQYF	TGCGCCAGCAGCCAGCGAGGGAGGGACACAGATACGCAGTATTTT
-	TRBD1	TRBV9	TRBJ2-5	CASSAGQGAGETQYF	TGTGCCAGCAGCGCGGGTCAGGGGGCGGGGGAGACCCAGTACTTC
-	-	TRBV5-5	TRBJ2-7	CASSLRGSEQYF	TGTGCCAGCAGCTTGAGGGGCTCCGAGCAGTACTTC
-	TRBD2	TRBV6-1	TRBJ2-3	CASSVGLAGEINTDTQYF	TGTGCCAGCAGTGTGGGACTAGCGGGCGAGATTAACACAGATACGCAGTATTTT
-	-	TRBV7-8	TRBJ2-3	CASSQTSIADTQYF	TGTGCCAGCAGCCAGACTAGTATTGCAGATACGCAGTATTTT
-	-	TRBV5-6	TRBJ1-1	CASSLLQNTEAFF	TGTGCCAGCAGCTTACTACAGAACACTGAAGCTTTCTTT
once	TRBD1	TRBV15	TRBJ1-5	CATSTLQGFDQPQHF	TGTGCCACCAGCACCCTACAGGGGTTCGATCAGCCCCAGCATTTT
-	TRBD2	TRBV18	TRBJ2-5	CASSLGLAQETQYF	TGTGCCAGCTCGCTGGGACTAGCGCAAGAGACCCAGTACTTC
-	TRBD1	TRBV7-6	TRBJ1-1	CASSLEGQGITEAFF	TGTGCCAGCAGCTTAGAGGGACAGGGGATCACTGAAGCTTTCTTT
-	-	TRBV28	TRBJ1-1	CASSLIREVRVNTEAFF	TGTGCCAGCAGTTTAATTCGGGAGGTTCGGGTGAACACTGAAGCTTTCTTT
-	TRBD1	TRBV30	TRBJ2-2	CAWRDRDRSTGELFF	TGTGCCTGGAGGGACCGGGACAGGTCCACCGGGGAGCTGTTTTTT
-	TRBD2	TRBV19	TRBJ2-3	CASSISSGLAGGMRRDTQYF	TGTGCCAGTAGTATCTCCTCCGGGCTAGCGGGGGGGATGAGGAGAGATACGCAGTATTTT
-	TRBD1	TRBV4-1	TRBJ1-5	CASSQGIPRGPQPQHF	TGCGCCAGCAGCCAAGGGATTCCCAGGGGGCCGCAGCCCCAGCATTTT
-	TRBD1	TRBV12-3/TRBV12-4	TRBJ1-1	CASSLNRGKAFF	TGTGCCAGCAGTCTAAACAGGGGTAAAGCTTTCTTT
-	-	TRBV7-2	TRBJ2-5	CASSFSRQAGIETQYF	TGTGCCAGCAGCTTTAGTAGGCAGGCGGGTATAGAGACCCAGTACTTC
-	TRBD1	TRBV30	TRBJ1-2	CAWSRRTGYYGYTF	TGTGCCTGGAGTCGGCGGACAGGCTACTATGGCTACACCTTC
-	-	TRBV2	TRBJ2-2	CASSVEEFELFF	TGTGCCAGCAGTGTAGAAGAATTCGAGCTGTTTTTT
-	TRBD2	TRBV7-9	TRBJ2-5	CASSYQSGGGSETQYF	TGTGCCAGCAGCTACCAGTCTGGGGGGGGGTCAGAGACCCAGTACTTC
-	TRBD2	TRBV7-7	TRBJ2-1	CASSLTAGGESNEQFF	TGTGCTAGCAGCTTAACGGCGGGAGGAGAGTCCAATGAGCAGTTCTTC
-	-	TRBV29-1	TRBJ1-1	CSVVSAGSEAFF	TGCAGCGTTGTATCCGCAGGGTCGGAAGCTTTCTTT
-	-	TRBV19	TRBJ2-4	CASQSGQLGIQYF	TGTGCCAGCCAATCAGGACAGTTGGGCATTCAGTACTTC
-	-	TRBV19	TRBJ1-3	CASSIEGNTIYF	TGTGCCAGTAGTATTGAGGGAAACACCATATATTTT
few	TRBD1	TRBV5-4	TRBJ1-1	CASSRTGGLAEAFF	TGTGCCAGCAGCAGGACAGGGGGCTTAGCTGAAGCTTTCTTT
once	TRBD1	TRBV5-1	TRBJ2-2	CASSWTGPNTGELFF	TGTGCCAGCAGCTGGACAGGGCCGAACACCGGGGAGCTGTTTTTT
once	-	TRBV30	TRBJ1-5	CAWSPRQSNQPQHF	TGTGCCTGGAGTCCCCGACAGAGCAATCAGCCCCAGCATTTT
-	TRBD1	TRBV5-4	TRBJ1-1	CASSSPWTGLNTEAFF	TGTGCCAGCAGCTCACCTTGGACAGGGCTGAACACTGAAGCTTTCTTT
-	TRBD2	TRBV19	TRBJ2-1	CASSWGAGEGGEQFF	TGTGCCAGTAGCTGGGGAGCGGGAGAGGGAGGTGAGCAGTTCTTC